The present T cell receptor (beta chain) was sequenced within a study of cytomegalovirus exposure and HLA in healthy donors. Looking at the study overall: Out of a few hundred genotyped donors, roughly 80% belonged to the Caucasian-associated ancestry cluster.

Whole-study findings and limits: Cytomegalovirus-associated TCR beta chains were listed, numbering 164. When analyzed later, the rates of TCR association showed variation by HLA locus, with DRB1 the most and HLA-C the fewest. Most of the CMV-associated TCR beta chains (in a later analysis) appeared to be HLA-restricted.

It was with 60 Vbeta and 13 Jbeta primers that the PCR ran. The protocol was immunoSEQ multiplex PCR, while the TCRdb copy is restricted to in-frame clones and leaves out a portion. The sample lists roughly 100,000 clones; 80% to 90% were seen once. Of note for this clone: Its antigen is currently unknown.

V lost 0 bases to trimming and J lost 0 bases, with 6 bases between them. The CDR3 covers 15 residues. Germline CDR1 WSHSY, CDR2 SAAADI. The chain is built from TRBV10-2 and TRBJ2-1; D not certain. The clonotype comes from a man aged 50 to 59 in good health and CMV-seronegative. The sample taken for sequencing was PBMCs. In DNA form, the CDR3 reads TGCGCCAGCAGTGAGTCCTACAGCTCCTACAATGAGCAGTTCTTC. Protein: CASSESYSSYNEQFF.